Listed below are T cell receptor beta chains from one sample, sequenced in a study of blood T cell repertoires in COVID-19. TCRdb keeps only in-frame clones here, not all; method: immunoSEQ multiplex PCR. The data hold 40,000 to 55,000 clones, with approximately 84% observed a single time. The sequenced sample consisted of peripheral blood. These receptors originate from a middle-aged man with acute or convalescent COVID-19. Both conserved end residues are part of each CDR3. Fields, in order: D gene, V gene, J gene, clone size, CDR3 DNA, CDR3 protein. The D gene is left open where the match is weak. Size is stated for part of the rows, as once, few or many counts, or as a class when the clone is expanded.

D: TRBD2; V: TRBV28; J: TRBJ2-1; size: NA; DNA: TGTGCCAGCAGTTTTGAAAGACTAGCGGGAGGGCGTAATGAGCAGTTCTTC; CDR3: CASSFERLAGGRNEQFF
D: NA; V: TRBV10-3; J: TRBJ1-5; size: NA; DNA: TGTGCCATCAGTGAGTCAAGGGGTGGCAATCAGCCCCAGCATTTT; CDR3: CAISESRGGNQPQHF
D: TRBD2; V: TRBV2; J: TRBJ2-3; size: few; DNA: TGTGCCAGCCATGAAGGGCTAGCGGGAGGACGAACAGATACGCAGTATTTT; CDR3: CASHEGLAGGRTDTQYF
D: NA; V: TRBV6-6; J: TRBJ1-2; size: NA; DNA: TGTGCCAGCAGTTACCCCGGGACAACCTCAAACTATGGCTACACCTTC; CDR3: CASSYPGTTSNYGYTF
D: NA; V: TRBV19; J: TRBJ2-7; size: NA; DNA: TGTGCCAGTTCCCCTCAGGGAAATACCTACGAGCAGTACTTC; CDR3: CASSPQGNTYEQYF
D: NA; V: TRBV6-6; J: TRBJ1-1; size: NA; DNA: TGTGCCAGCAGTTACCCGGGGACACCGAACACTGAAGCTTTCTTT; CDR3: CASSYPGTPNTEAFF
D: TRBD2; V: TRBV3-1/TRBV3-2; J: TRBJ2-7; size: NA; DNA: TGTGCCAGCAGCCATGCGGGACTAGCGGGACCCTACGAGCAGTACTTC; CDR3: CASSHAGLAGPYEQYF
D: TRBD2; V: TRBV4-2; J: TRBJ2-3; size: NA; DNA: TGTGCCAGCAGCCAAGATCGGAGGAGCGGGGGGCCCTCGGATACGCAGTATTTT; CDR3: CASSQDRRSGGPSDTQYF
D: NA; V: TRBV10-3; J: TRBJ2-7; size: NA; DNA: TGTGCCATCAGTGAGCCCACAGCAACCTACGAGCAGTACTTC; CDR3: CAISEPTATYEQYF
D: NA; V: TRBV19; J: TRBJ1-3; size: NA; DNA: TGTGCCAGTAGCAGGGACATCGGTGGCAGCACCATATATTTT; CDR3: CASSRDIGGSTIYF